This T cell receptor delta chain was recovered during a study of delta chains in infants with herpesvirus infections (dated by TCRdb to the early 2020s). In terms of the full investigation: A Ugandan infant birth cohort was prospectively followed from birth to characterize gammadelta T cell responses to primary cytomegalovirus (CMV) infection. The study searched for a public fetal Vdelta1/Vgamma8 gammadelta TCR clonotype in infants who acquired CMV infection after birth. From PBMC, gammadelta TCRs were sequenced for 18 CMV-infected infants (one congenitally infected) and roughly 8 CMV-uninfected infants who had sufficient sample available. Infant blood samples fell into approximate age groups of 1.5, 4, 8 and 12 months. The previously published Belgian fetal and cord blood gammadelta TCR data were not generated in this cohort and were added only for comparison. Study-wide findings and limitations: Detection of the public clonotype was limited to the first time point after infection, and the public clonotype was not found in uninfected infants or in infants infected after 120 days. Presence of the public clonotype at levels below the detection limit might still occur in CMV-uninfected infants. The public Vdelta1 clonotype appeared in 4 of 18 CMV-infected infants: three infected postnatally before 120 days of age, plus the congenitally infected infant. Public-clonotype frequency among Vdelta1 cells appeared to be inversely correlated with age at infection and was observed to decay rapidly, seemingly without persisting beyond roughly two months. Limitations noted by the authors included a small sample size and a lack of race- or environment-matched controls, because nearly all Ugandans acquire CMV before adulthood.

Infants were enrolled after their mothers, pregnant women receiving prenatal care in Kampala, Uganda, were recruited, and documentation of maternal HIV status was required. Families received weekly visits, and collection of infant clinical information, oral swabs and peripheral blood began at 6 weeks of age and continued every 4 months after that. After blood was collected in heparin tubes, PBMC were isolated using Ficoll-Paque density gradient centrifugation and then cryopreserved. V lost 5 bases and J lost 0 bases, and the count of bases not matched to a germline gene is 13. From its cysteine to its phenylalanine, the CDR3 spans 19 amino acids. The entry retains the CDR3 DNA only, 57 bases that are in frame from base 1. Reading the germline V gene gives CDR1 TSWWSYY and CDR2 QGS. Receptor amplification or capture employed RT-PCR. To generate TCR cDNA, RNA from PBMC was reverse transcribed using SuperScript II together with primers specific for the gamma chain and the delta chain. Purification of cDNA was performed with AMPure XP beads, after which the cDNA was amplified and indexed with Illumina adapters by means of the Nextera XT Index Kit. Sequencing of the gammadelta TCR libraries was done on an Illumina MiSeq using a V2 300-cycle kit. The source study handled its data this way. Using MiXCR v2.1.12, CDR3 sequences were assembled, and reads were mapped onto D, J and V genes obtained from GenBank. Repertoire analyses of the CDR3 clonotypes were performed with VDJtools v1.2.1. TCRdb reran clone calling on the public reads with CATT; rows sharing one DNA sequence were then combined. In this record, the V and J calls reflect TCRdb's handling and not the investigators' own analysis. Here the sample has some 1,500 delta-chain clones; just under 30% occur a single time. Jointly, the top ten make up roughly 6.2% of the sample.

For this clone: This receptor's antigen is unknown. Nothing much larger sits one base from this clone, and base qualities are not available.

Here the sequenced sample was peripheral blood, taken at time point 1 of longitudinal follow-up. Recombination linked TRDV1 to TRDJ1, with TRDD3 matching 12 junction bases. The sequence was obtained from a human donor who was a Ugandan infant, either HIV-exposed or HIV-unexposed (not recorded which). The bases are TGTGCTCTTGGGTCCCTTCCTGGGGGATACGCCACGTACACCGATAAACTCATCTTT. It translates as CALGSLPGGYATYTDKLIF.